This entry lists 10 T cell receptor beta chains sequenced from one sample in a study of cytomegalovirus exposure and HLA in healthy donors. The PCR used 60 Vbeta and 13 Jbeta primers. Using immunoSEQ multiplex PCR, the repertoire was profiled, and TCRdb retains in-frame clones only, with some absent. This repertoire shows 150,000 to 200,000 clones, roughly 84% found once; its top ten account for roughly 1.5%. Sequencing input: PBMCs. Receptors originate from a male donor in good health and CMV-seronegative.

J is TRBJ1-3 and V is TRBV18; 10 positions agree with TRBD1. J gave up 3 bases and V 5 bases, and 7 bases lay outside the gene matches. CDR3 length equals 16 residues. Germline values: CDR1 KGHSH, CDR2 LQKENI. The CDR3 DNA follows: TGTGCCAGCTCAACGACAGGGGGCGCTGGTGGAAACACCATATATTTT. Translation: CASSTTGGAGGNTIYF.

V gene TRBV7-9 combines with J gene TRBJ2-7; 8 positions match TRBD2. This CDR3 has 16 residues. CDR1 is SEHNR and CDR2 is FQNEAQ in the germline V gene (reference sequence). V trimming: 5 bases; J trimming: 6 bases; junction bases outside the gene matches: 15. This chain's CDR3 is CASSLLNGTSHREQYF. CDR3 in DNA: TGTGCCAGCAGCCTTCTGAATGGGACTAGTCACCGCGAGCAGTACTTC.

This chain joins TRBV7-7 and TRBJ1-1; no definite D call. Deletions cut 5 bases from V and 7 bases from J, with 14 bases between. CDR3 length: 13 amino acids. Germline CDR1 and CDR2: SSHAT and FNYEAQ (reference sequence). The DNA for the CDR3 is TGTGCCAGCAGCCGAGGAGCGGGGAGTGAAGCTTTCTTT. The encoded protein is CASSRGAGSEAFF.

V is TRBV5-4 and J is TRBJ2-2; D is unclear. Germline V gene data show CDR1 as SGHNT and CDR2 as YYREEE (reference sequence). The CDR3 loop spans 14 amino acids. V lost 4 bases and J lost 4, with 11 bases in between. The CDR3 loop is CASSLRPSTGELFF. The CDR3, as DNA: TGTGCCAGCAGCCTCCGCCCCAGCACCGGGGAGCTGTTTTTT.

Here the CDR3 DNA reads TGTGCCAGCAGCCAACAGGATACGCAGTATTTT. It codes for CASSQQDTQYF. V usage is TRBV4-2 and J usage is TRBJ2-3; D uncertain. The CDR3 totals 11 residues. V was cut by 2 bases and J by 6 bases, with 3 bases left in between. Germline CDR1 and CDR2: LGHNA and YNFKEQ.

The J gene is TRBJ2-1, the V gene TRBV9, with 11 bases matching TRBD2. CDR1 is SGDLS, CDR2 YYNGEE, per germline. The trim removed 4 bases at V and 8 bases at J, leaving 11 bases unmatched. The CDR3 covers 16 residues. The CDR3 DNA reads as TGTGCCAGCAGCCATAATAGCGGGAGGGTTAACGATGAGCAGTTCTTC. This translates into CASSHNSGRVNDEQFF.

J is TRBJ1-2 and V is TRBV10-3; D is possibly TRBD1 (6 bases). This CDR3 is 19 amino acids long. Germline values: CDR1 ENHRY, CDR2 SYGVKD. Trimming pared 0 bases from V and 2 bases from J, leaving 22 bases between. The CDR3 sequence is CAISESLSPGTPPNYGYTF. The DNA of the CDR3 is TGTGCCATCAGTGAGTCTTTGTCCCCTGGGACACCACCAAACTATGGCTACACCTTC.

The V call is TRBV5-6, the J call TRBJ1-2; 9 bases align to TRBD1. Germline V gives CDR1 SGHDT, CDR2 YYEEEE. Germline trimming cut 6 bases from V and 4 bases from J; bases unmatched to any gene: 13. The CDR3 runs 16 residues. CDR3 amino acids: CASKAGTGRLGYGYTF. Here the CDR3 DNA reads TGTGCCAGCAAAGCCGGGACAGGGCGTCTCGGCTATGGCTACACCTTC.

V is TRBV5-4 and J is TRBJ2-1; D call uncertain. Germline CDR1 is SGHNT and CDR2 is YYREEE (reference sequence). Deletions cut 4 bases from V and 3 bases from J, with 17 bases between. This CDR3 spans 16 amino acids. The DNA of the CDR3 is TGTGCCAGCAGCCCGAGGCCGAAAACCGTCTACAATGAGCAGTTCTTC. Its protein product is CASSPRPKTVYNEQFF.

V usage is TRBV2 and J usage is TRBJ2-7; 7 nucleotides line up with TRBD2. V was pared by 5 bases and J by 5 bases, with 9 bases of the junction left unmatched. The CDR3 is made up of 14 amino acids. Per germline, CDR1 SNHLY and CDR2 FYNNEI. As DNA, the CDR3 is TGTGCCAGCAGTCTCACTAGCGAAGTCCACGAGCAGTACTTC. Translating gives CASSLTSEVHEQYF.